This T cell receptor beta chain was identified during a study of blood T cell repertoires in COVID-19. Profiling relied on immunoSEQ multiplex PCR, and the TCRdb table lists in-frame clones only, not all of them. This table has 100,000 or so clones, around 84% appearing once. From germline, CDR1 is KGHDR and CDR2 SFDVKD. This CDR3 spans 13 amino acids. V trimming: 6 bases; J trimming: 2 bases; junction bases outside the gene matches: 3. The chain is built from TRBV24-1 and TRBJ2-7; 7 positions match TRBD1. The TCR sequence derives from a human donor in a cohort sampled during active COVID-19. Input material: peripheral blood. CDR3 region: CATSWQGAYEQYF. Here the CDR3 DNA reads TGTGCCACCAGTTGGCAGGGGGCCTACGAGCAGTACTTC.